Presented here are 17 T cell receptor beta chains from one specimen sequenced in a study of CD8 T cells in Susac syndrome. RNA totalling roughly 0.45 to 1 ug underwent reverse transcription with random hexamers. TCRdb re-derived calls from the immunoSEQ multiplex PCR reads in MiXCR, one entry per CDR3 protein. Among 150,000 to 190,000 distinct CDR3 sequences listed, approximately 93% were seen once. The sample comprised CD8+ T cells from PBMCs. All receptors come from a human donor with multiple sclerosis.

In DNA form, the CDR3 reads TGTGCCAGCAGTCCCCCCGGGGGGGGCACAGATACGCAGTATTTT. Protein: CASSPPGGGTDTQYF. The J gene is TRBJ2-3, the V gene TRBV12-3 or TRBV12-4; 8 nucleotides align to TRBD2. The V segment lost 5 bases and the J segment 1 base; nucleotides outside the gene matches: 5. This CDR3 region has 15 residues.

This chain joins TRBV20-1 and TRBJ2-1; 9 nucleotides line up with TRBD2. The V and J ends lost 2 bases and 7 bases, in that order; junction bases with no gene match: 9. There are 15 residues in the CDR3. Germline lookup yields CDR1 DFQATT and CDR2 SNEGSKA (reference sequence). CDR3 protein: CSARRAGGFQNEQFF. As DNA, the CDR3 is TGCAGTGCTAGAAGAGCGGGGGGTTTTCAAAATGAGCAGTTCTTC.

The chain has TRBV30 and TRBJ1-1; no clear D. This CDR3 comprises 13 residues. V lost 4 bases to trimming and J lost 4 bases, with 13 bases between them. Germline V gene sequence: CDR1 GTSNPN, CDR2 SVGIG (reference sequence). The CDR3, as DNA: TGTGCCTGGATGGGAGGGTTGGGCACTGAAGCTTTCTTT. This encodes CAWMGGLGTEAFF. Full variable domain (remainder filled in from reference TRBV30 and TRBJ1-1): SQTIHQWPATLVQPVGSPLSLECTVEGTSNPNLYWYRQAAGRGLQLLFYSVGIGQISSEVPQNLSASRPQDRQFILSSKKLLLSDSGFYLCAWMGGLGTEAFFGQGTRLTVV.

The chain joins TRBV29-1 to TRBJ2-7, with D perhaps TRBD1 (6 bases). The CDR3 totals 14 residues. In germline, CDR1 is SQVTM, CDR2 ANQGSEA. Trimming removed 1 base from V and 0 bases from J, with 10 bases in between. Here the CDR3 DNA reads TGCAGCGTTGAAGTTACAGGGTCCTCCTACGAGCAGTACTTC. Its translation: CSVEVTGSSYEQYF.

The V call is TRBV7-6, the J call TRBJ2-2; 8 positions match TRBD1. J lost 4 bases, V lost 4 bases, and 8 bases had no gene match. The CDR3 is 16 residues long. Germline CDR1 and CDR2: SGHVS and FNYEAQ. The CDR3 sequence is CASSYPGQGGTGELFF. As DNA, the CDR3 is TGTGCCAGCAGCTACCCTGGACAGGGAGGCACCGGGGAGCTGTTTTTT.

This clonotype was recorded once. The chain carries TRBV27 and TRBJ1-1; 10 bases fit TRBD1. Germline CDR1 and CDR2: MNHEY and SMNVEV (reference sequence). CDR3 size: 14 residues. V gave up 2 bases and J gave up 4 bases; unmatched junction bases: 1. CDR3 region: CASSLRQGATEAFF. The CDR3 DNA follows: TGTGCCAGCAGTTTACGACAGGGGGCCACTGAAGCTTTCTTT.

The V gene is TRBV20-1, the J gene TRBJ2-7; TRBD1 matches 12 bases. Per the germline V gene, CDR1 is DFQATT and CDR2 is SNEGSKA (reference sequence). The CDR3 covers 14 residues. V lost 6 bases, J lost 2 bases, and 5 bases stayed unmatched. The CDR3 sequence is CSARDRGHTYEQYF. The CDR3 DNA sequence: TGCAGTGCAAGGGACAGGGGGCACACCTACGAGCAGTACTTC.

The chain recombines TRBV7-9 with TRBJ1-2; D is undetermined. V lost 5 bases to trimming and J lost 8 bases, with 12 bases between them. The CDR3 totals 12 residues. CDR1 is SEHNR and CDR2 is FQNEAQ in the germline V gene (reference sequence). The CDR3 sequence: CASSPGVFGYTF. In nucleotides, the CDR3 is TGTGCCAGCAGCCCCGGGGTCTTCGGCTACACCTTC.

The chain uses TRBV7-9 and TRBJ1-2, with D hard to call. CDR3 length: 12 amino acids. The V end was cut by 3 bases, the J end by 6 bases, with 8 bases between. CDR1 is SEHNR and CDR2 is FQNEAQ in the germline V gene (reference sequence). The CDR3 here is CASSFLGDGYTF. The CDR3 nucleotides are TGTGCCAGCAGCTTCCTGGGAGATGGCTACACCTTC.

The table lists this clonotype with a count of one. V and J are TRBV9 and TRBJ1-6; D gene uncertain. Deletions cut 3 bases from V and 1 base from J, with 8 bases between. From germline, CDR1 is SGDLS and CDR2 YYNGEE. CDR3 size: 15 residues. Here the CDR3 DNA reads TGTGCCAGCAGCGCCCAGCCTTCCTATAATTCACCCCTCCACTTT. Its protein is CASSAQPSYNSPLHF.

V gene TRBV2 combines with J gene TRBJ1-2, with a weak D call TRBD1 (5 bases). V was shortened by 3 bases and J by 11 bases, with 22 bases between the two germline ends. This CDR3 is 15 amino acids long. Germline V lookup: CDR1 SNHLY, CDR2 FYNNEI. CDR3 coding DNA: TGTGCCAGCAGTGATCGGGCGCCTCGGTCGGGGGAATACACCTTC. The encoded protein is CASSDRAPRSGEYTF.

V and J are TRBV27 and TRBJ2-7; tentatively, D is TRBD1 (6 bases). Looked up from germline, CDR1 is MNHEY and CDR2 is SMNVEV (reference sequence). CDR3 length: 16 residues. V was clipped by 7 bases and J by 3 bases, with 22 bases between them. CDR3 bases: TGTGCCAGCACCACTATGGTCAGGGGTCGTGGCTACGAGCAGTACTTC. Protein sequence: CASTTMVRGRGYEQYF.

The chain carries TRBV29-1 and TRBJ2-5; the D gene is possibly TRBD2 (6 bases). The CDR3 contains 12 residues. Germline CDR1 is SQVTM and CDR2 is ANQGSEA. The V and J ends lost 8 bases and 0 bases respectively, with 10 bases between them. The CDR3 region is CSSRGNQETQYF. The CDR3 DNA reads TGCAGCTCCCGGGGGAACCAAGAGACCCAGTACTTC. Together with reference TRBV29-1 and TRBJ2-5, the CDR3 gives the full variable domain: SAVISQKPSRDICQRGTSLTIQCQVDSQVTMMFWYRQQPGQSLTLIATANQGSEATYESGFVIDKFPISRPNLTFSTLTVSNMSPEDSSIYLCSSRGNQETQYFGPGTRLLVL.

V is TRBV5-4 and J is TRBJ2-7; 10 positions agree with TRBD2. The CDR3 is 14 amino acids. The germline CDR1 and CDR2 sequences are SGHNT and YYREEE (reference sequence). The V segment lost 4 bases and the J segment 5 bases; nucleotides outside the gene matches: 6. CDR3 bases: TGTGCCAGCAGCCCCAGCGGGGGGGCCAACGAGCAGTACTTC. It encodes CASSPSGGANEQYF.

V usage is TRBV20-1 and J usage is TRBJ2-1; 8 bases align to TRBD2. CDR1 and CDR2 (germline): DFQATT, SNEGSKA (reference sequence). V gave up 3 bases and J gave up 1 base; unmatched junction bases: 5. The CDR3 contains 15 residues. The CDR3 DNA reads TGCAGTGCTAGCTCGGCGGGGGGATCCTACAATGAGCAGTTCTTC. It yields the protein CSASSAGGSYNEQFF.

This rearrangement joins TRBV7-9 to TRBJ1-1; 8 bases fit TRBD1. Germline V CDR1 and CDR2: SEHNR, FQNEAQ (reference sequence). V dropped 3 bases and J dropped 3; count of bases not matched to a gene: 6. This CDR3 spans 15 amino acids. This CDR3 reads CASSLNQGAYTEAFF. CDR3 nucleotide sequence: TGTGCCAGCAGCTTGAACCAGGGGGCCTACACTGAAGCTTTCTTT.

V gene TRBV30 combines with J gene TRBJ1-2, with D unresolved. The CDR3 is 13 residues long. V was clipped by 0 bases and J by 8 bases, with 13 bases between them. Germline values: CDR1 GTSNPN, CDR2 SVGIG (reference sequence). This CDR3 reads CAWSVRRPGGYTF. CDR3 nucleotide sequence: TGTGCCTGGAGTGTACGACGGCCTGGGGGCTACACCTTC.